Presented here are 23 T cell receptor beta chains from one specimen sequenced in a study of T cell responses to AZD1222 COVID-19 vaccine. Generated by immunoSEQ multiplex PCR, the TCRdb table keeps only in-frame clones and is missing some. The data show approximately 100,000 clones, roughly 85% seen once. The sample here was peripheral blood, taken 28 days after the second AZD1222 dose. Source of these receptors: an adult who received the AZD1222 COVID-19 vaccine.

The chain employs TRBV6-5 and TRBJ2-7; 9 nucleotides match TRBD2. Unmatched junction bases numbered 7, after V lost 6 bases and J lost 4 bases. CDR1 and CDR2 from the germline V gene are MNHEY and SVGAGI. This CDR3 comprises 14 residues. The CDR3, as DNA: TGTGCCAGCAGAATTAGCGGGAGTCTTTACGAGCAGTACTTC. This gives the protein CASRISGSLYEQYF.

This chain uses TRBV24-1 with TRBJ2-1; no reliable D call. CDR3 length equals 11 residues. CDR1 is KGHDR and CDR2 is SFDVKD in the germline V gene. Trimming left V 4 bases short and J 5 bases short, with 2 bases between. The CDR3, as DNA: TGTGCCACCAGTGAAGACAATGAGCAGTTCTTC. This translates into CATSEDNEQFF.

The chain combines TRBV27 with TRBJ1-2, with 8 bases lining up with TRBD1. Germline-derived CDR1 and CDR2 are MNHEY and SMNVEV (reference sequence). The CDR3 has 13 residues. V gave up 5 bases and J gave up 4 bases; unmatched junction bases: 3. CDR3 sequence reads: CASSPDRGYGYTF. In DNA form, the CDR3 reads TGTGCCAGCAGTCCTGACAGGGGCTATGGCTACACCTTC.

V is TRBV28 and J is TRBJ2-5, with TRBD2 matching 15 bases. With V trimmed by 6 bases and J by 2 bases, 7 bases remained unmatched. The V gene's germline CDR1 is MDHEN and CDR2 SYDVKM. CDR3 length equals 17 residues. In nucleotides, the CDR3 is TGTGCCAGCAGGTCGGGACTAGCGGGAGGTAGTCAAGAGACCCAGTACTTC. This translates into CASRSGLAGGSQETQYF.

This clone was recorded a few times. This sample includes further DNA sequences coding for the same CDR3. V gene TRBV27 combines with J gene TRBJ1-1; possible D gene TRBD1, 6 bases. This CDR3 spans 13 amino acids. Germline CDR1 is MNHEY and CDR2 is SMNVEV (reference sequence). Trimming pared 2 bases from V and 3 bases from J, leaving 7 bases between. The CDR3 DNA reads TGTGCCAGCAGTTTACAGGGGTACACTGAAGCTTTCTTT. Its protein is CASSLQGYTEAFF.

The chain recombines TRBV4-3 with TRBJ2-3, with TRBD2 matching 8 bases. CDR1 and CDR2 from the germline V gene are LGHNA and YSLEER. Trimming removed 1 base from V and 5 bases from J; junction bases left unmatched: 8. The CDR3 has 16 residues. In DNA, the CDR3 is TGCGCCAGCAGCCAAGTTATGGGAGCGGGAGTAGATACGCAGTATTTT. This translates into CASSQVMGAGVDTQYF.

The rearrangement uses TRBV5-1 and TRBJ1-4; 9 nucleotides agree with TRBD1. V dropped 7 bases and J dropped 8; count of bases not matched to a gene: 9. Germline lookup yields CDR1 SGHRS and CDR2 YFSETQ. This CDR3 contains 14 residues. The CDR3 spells CASGTGKGNEKLFF. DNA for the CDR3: TGCGCCAGCGGGACAGGGAAAGGTAACGAAAAACTGTTTTTT.

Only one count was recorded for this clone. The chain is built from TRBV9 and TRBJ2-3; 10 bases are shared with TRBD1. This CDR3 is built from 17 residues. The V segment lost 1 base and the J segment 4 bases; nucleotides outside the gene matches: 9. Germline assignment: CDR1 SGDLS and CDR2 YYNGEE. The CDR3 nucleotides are TGTGCCAGCAGCGTATACACGGGACAGGGGTTCCCAGATACGCAGTATTTT. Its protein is CASSVYTGQGFPDTQYF.

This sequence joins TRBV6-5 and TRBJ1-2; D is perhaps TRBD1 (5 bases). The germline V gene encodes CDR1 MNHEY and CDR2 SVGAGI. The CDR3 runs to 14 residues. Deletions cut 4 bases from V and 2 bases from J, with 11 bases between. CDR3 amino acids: CASSLTQGNYGYTF. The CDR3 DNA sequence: TGTGCCAGCAGTTTAACTCAGGGAAACTATGGCTACACCTTC.

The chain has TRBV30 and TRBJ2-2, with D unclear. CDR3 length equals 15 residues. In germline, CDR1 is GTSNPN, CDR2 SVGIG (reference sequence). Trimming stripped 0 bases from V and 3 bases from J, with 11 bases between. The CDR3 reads CAWSVSALHTGELFF. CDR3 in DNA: TGTGCCTGGAGTGTTTCCGCGCTTCACACCGGGGAGCTGTTTTTT. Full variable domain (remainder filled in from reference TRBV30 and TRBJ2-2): SQTIHQWPATLVQPVGSPLSLECTVEGTSNPNLYWYRQAAGRGLQLLFYSVGIGQISSEVPQNLSASRPQDRQFILSSKKLLLSDSGFYLCAWSVSALHTGELFFGEGSRLTVL.

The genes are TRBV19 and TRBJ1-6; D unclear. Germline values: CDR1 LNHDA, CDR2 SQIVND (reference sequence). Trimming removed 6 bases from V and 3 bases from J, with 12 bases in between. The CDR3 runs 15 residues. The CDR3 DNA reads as TGTGCCAGTAGCAATATGGCAAACTATAATTCACCCCTCCACTTT. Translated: CASSNMANYNSPLHF.

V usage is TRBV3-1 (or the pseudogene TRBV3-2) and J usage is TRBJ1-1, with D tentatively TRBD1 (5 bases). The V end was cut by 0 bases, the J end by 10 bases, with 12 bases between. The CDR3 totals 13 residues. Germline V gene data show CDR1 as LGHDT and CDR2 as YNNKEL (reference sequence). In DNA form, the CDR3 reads TGTGCCAGCAGCCAAGATCAAGGGACGGGAGCTTTCTTT. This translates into CASSQDQGTGAFF.

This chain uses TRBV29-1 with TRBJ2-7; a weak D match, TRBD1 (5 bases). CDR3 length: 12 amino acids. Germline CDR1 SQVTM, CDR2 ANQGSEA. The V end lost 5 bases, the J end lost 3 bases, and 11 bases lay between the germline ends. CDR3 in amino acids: CSVTGLLYEQYF. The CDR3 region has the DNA TGCAGCGTTACAGGTTTACTCTACGAGCAGTACTTC.

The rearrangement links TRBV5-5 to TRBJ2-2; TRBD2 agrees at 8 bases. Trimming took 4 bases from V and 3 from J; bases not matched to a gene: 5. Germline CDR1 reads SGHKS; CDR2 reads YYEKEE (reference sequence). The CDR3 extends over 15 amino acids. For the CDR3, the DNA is TGTGCCAGCAGCCAGGGACTAGTCGACACCGGGGAGCTGTTTTTT. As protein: CASSQGLVDTGELFF.

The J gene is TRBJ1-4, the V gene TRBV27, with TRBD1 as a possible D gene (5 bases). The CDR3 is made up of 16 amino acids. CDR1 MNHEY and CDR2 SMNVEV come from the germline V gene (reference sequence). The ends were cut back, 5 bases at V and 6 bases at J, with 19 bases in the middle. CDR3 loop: CASSQDWGRVYEKLFF. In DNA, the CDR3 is TGTGCCAGCAGTCAGGATTGGGGACGGGTATATGAAAAACTGTTTTTT.

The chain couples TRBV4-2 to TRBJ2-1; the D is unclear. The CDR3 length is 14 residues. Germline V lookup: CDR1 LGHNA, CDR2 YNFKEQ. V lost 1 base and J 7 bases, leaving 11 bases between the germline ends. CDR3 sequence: CASSQVSVGNEQFF. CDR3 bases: TGTGCCAGCAGCCAAGTATCAGTAGGGAATGAGCAGTTCTTC.

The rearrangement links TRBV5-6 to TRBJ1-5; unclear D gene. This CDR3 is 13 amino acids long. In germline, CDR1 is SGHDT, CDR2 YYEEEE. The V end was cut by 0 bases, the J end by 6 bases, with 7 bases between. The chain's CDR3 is CASSLAAAQPQHF. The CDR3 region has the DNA TGTGCCAGCAGCTTGGCCGCGGCTCAGCCCCAGCATTTT.

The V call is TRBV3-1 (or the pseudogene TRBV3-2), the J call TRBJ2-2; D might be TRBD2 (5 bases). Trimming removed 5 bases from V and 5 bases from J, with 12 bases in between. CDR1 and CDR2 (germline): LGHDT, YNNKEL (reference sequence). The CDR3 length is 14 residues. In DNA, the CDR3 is TGTGCCAGCAGCAAGGACTCGGTTACCGGGGAGCTGTTTTTT. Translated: CASSKDSVTGELFF.

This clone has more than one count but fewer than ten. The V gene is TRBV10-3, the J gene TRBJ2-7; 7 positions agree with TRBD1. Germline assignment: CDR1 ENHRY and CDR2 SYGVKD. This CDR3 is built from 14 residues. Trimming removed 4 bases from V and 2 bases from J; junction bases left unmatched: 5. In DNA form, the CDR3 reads TGTGCCATCAGTGTAGGACAGGAAACCTACGAGCAGTACTTC. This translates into CAISVGQETYEQYF.

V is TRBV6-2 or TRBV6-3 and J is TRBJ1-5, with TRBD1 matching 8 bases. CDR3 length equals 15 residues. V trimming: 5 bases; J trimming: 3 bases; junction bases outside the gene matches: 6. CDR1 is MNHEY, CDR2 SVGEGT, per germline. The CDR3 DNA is TGTGCCAGCAGTCGGACAGGGCTTAACAATCAGCCCCAGCATTTT. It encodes CASSRTGLNNQPQHF.

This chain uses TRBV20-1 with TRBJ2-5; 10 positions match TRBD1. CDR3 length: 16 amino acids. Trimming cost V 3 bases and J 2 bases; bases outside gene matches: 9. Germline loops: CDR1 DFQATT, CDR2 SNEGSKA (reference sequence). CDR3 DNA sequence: TGCAGTGCTAGTCGGACAGGGGGAAGGGGACAAGAGACCCAGTACTTC. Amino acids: CSASRTGGRGQETQYF.

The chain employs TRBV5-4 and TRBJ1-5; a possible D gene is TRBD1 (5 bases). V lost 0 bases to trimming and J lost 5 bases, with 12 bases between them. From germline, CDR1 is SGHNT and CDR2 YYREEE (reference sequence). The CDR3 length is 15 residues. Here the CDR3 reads CASSLDQGIDQPQHF. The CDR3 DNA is TGTGCCAGCAGCTTGGATCAGGGAATCGATCAGCCCCAGCATTTT.

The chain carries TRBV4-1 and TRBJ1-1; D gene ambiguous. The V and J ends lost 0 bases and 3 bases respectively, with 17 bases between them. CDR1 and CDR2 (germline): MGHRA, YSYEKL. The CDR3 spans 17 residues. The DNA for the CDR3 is TGCGCCAGCAGCCAAGATAAGAATTGGGCAACGGACACTGAAGCTTTCTTT. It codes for CASSQDKNWATDTEAFF.